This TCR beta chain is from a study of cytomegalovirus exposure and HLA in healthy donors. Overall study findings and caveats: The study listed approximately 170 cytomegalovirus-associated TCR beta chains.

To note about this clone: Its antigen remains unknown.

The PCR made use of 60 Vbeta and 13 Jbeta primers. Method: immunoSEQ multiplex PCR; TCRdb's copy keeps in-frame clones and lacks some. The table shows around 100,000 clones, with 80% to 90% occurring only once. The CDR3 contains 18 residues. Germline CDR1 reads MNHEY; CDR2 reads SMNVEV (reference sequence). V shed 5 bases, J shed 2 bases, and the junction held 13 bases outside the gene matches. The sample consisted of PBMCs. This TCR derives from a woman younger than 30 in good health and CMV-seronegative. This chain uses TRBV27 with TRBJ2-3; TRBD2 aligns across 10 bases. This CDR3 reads CASSPTTWTSGFTDTQYF. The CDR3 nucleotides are TGTGCCAGCAGTCCAACCACTTGGACTAGCGGATTCACAGATACGCAGTATTTT.